This entry features one TCR beta chain sequence. The antigen is undetermined. The source of the sample is a study of T cell responses to AZD1222 COVID-19 vaccine. At the level of the study: Analyses pooled second doses at about 4 or about 12 weeks. Study outcomes and limitations: Repertoire sampling occurred only after the peak T cell response. White British people made up most donors, females outnumbered males, and clonal diversity was possibly underestimated.

V was shortened by 6 bases and J by 2 bases, with 11 bases between the two germline ends. This CDR3 has 13 residues. CDR1 is MDHEN and CDR2 is SYDVKM in the germline V gene. Sequenced by immunoSEQ multiplex PCR; TCRdb stores in-frame clones only, minus some. The sample has 90,000 to 150,000 clones, about 90% seen once. The source of this sequence is an adult in good health. The rearrangement links TRBV28 to TRBJ2-7; D not certain. This material consisted of peripheral blood, taken on day 0 of AZD1222 vaccination. As DNA, the CDR3 is TGTGCCAGCAGGACGACGGTCCCCTACGAGCAGTACTTC. It encodes CASRTTVPYEQYF. Complete variable domain (other parts from reference TRBV28 and TRBJ2-7): DVKVTQSSRYLVKRTGEKVFLECVQDMDHENMFWYRQDPGLGLRLIYFSYDVKMKEKGDIPEGYSVSREKKERFSLILESASTNQTSMYLCASRTTVPYEQYFGPGTRLTVT.